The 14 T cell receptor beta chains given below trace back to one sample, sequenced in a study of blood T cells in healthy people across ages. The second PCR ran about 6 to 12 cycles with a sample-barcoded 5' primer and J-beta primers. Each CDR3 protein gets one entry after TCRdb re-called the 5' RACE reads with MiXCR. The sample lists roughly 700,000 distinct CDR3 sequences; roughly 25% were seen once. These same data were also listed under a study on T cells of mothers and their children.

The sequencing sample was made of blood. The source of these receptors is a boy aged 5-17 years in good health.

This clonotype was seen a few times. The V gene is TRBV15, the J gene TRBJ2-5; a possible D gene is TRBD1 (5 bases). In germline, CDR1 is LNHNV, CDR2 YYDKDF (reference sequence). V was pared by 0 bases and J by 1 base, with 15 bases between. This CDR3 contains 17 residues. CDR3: CATSRDRAGKLQETQYF. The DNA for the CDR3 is TGTGCCACCAGCAGAGATCGGGCAGGGAAACTCCAAGAGACCCAGTACTTC.

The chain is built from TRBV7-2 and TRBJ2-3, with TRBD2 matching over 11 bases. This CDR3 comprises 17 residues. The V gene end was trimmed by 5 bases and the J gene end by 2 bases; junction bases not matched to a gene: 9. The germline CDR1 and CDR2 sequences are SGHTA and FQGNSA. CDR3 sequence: CASSLGTSGLFTDTQYF. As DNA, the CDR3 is TGTGCCAGCAGCCTCGGGACTAGCGGACTCTTCACAGATACGCAGTATTTT.

The CDR3: CATSDPDRVPGYTF. In DNA, the CDR3 is TGTGCCACCAGTGATCCGGACAGGGTACCTGGCTACACCTTC. The chain links TRBV24-1 to TRBJ1-2, with 8 bases matching TRBD1. V shed 3 bases and J 7 bases; nucleotides not matched to a gene: 6. The CDR3 totals 14 residues. Germline V gene lookup returns CDR1 KGHDR and CDR2 SFDVKD.

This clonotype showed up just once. Here the CDR3 reads CASSVGGGTSGGAIDTQYF. For the CDR3, the DNA is TGTGCCAGCAGCGTAGGAGGTGGGACTAGCGGGGGGGCAATAGATACGCAGTATTTT. This chain links TRBV9 with TRBJ2-3; 16 nucleotides agree with TRBD2. J was trimmed by 5 bases and V by 0 bases; bases with no gene match: 9. The CDR3 totals 19 residues. The germline gives CDR1 SGDLS, CDR2 YYNGEE.

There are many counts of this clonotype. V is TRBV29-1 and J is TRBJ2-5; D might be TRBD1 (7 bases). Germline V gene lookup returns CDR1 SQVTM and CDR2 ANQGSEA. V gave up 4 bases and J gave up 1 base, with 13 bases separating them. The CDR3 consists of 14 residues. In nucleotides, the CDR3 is TGCAGCGTTGTAAGGGGGGACAGCCAAGAGACCCAGTACTTC. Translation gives CSVVRGDSQETQYF.

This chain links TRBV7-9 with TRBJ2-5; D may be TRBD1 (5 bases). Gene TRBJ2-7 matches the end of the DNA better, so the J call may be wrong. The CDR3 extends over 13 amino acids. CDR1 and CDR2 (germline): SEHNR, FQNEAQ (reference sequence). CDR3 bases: TGTGCCAGCAGACAGGAATGGGACTACGAGCAGTACTTC. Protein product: CASRQEWDYEQYF.

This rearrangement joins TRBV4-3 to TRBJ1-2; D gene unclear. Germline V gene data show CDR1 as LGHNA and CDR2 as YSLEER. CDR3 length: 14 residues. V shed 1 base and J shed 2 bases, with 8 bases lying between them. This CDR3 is CASSQAGMNYGYTF. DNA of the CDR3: TGCGCCAGCAGCCAAGCTGGAATGAACTATGGCTACACCTTC.

As DNA, the CDR3 is TGCGCCAGCAGTGAGTCTATCGGCTCTACAGAGACCCAGTACTTC. Protein: CASSESIGSTETQYF. The chain has TRBV10-2 and TRBJ2-5; D unresolved. The V and J ends lost 0 bases and 4 bases respectively, with 12 bases between them. Germline V gene sequence: CDR1 WSHSY, CDR2 SAAADI. This CDR3 has 15 residues.

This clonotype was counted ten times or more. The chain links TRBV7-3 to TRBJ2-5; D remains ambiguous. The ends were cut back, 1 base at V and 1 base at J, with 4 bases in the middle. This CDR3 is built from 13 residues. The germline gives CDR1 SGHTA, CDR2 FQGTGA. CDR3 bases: TGTGCCAGCAGCTTAAACAGCCAAGAGACCCAGTACTTC. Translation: CASSLNSQETQYF.

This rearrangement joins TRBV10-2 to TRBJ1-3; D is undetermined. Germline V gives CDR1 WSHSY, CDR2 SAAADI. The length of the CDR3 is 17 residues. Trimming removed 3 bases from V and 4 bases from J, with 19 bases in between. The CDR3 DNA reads TGCGCCAGCAGTGACCCGGCGAGGGCCCCGGCGGGAAACACCATATATTTT. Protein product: CASSDPARAPAGNTIYF.

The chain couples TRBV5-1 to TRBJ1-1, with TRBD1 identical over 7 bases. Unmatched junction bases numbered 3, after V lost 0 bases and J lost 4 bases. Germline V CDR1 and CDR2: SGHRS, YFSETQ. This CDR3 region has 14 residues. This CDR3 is CASSLDTGATEAFF. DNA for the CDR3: TGCGCCAGCAGCTTGGATACAGGGGCCACTGAAGCTTTCTTT. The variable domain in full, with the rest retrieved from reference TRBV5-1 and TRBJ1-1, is KAGVTQTPRYLIKTRGQQVTLSCSPISGHRSVSWYQQTPGQGLQFLFEYFSETQRNKGNFPGRFSGRQFSNSRSEMNVSTLELGDSALYLCASSLDTGATEAFFGQGTRLTVV.

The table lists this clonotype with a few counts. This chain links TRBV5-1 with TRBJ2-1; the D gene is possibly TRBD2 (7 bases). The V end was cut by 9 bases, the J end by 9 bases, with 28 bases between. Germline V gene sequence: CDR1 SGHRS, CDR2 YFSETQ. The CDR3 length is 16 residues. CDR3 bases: TGCGCCACTACCTATGGGGGGGGCGCACCCGGGGGTGAGCAGTTCTTC. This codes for CATTYGGGAPGGEQFF.

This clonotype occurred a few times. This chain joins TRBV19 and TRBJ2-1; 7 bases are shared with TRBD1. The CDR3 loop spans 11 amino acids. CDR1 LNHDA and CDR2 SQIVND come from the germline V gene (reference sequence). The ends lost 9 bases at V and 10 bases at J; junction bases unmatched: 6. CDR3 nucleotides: TGTGCCAGCAGAACAGGGGACGAGCAGTTCTTC. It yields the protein CASRTGDEQFF. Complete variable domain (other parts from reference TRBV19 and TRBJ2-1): DGGITQSPKYLFRKEGQNVTLSCEQNLNHDAMYWYRQDPGQGLRLIYYSQIVNDFQKGDIAEGYSVSREKKESFPLTVTSAQKNPTAFYLCASRTGDEQFFGPGTRLTVL.

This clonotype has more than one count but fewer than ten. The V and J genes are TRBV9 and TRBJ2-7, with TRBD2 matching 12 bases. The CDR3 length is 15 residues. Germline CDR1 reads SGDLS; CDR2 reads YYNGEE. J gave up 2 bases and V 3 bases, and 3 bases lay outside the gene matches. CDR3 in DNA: TGTGCCAGCAGCGCCTCTAGCGGGGGGGCCTACGAGCAGTACTTC. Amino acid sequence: CASSASSGGAYEQYF.